Listed here is a single TCR beta chain. Its antigen is still unknown. The sample originates from a study of response to subunit inactivated influenza vaccine. Study-level points and caveats: The authors put forward the suggestion that each seasonal influenza vaccination may bring in only a limited number of new T cells.

CDR1 is LGHDT, CDR2 YNNKEL, per germline (reference sequence). V lost 6 bases, J lost 0 bases, and 12 bases lay in between. This CDR3 is built from 14 residues. TCRdb ran MiXCR on the RT-PCR reads and lists one entry per CDR3 protein. The sample yields about half a million distinct CDR3 sequences, 25% seen once. The chain is built from TRBV3-1 and TRBJ2-7; D not certain. The source is a man in his forties or fifties who received an inactivated influenza vaccine. This specimen consisted of CD4+ T cells sorted from PBMCs, obtained roughly 5 days after vaccination. DNA of the CDR3: TGTGCCAGCAGTACAGACACCTACTCCTACGAGCAGTACTTC. It yields the protein CASSTDTYSYEQYF.